A single sample is the source of the 11 T cell receptor beta chains below, sequenced in a study of OX40 agonist ivuxolimab in advanced cancers. Some clones are missing from TCRdb's copy, which holds only in-frame ones; the method was immunoSEQ multiplex PCR. In the table there are fewer than 65,000 clones, 90% to 95% of which are singletons. This specimen was CD4+ or CD8+ T cells sorted from blood, taken in a trial of the OX40 agonist ivuxolimab. Every receptor here comes from an adult with an advanced solid tumor such as melanoma, head and neck, liver or kidney cancer.

This clone was picked up one time. The chain uses TRBV5-4 and TRBJ1-5; 9 bases fit TRBD1. Per the germline V gene, CDR1 is SGHNT and CDR2 is YYREEE (reference sequence). V lost 3 bases and J lost 7; bases outside the gene matches: 5. The CDR3 totals 14 residues. The CDR3 bases are TGTGCCAGCAGCTACAGGGGGCTGGGGCAGCCCCAGCATTTT. Amino acids: CASSYRGLGQPQHF.

The chain couples TRBV7-9 to TRBJ2-2; D remains ambiguous. Germline values: CDR1 SEHNR, CDR2 FQNEAQ (reference sequence). The CDR3 spans 17 residues. Trimming shortened V by 2 bases and J by 2 bases, and 15 bases separated the two germline ends. CDR3 in amino acids: CASSLIGMTLNTGELFF. CDR3 coding DNA: TGTGCCAGCAGCTTAATAGGGATGACCCTAAACACCGGGGAGCTGTTTTTT.

V is TRBV5-6 and J is TRBJ2-7; perhaps TRBD1 as D (5 bases). V gave up 2 bases and J gave up 0 bases, with 9 bases separating them. This CDR3 has 14 amino acids. Germline V lookup: CDR1 SGHDT, CDR2 YYEEEE. As DNA, the CDR3 is TGTGCCAGCAGCTTCGAGGACATCTCCTACGAGCAGTACTTC. This sequence encodes CASSFEDISYEQYF.

This clone has a single count. The J gene is TRBJ2-7, the V gene TRBV6-7; 7 positions match TRBD1. TRBV6-7 is placed among ORFs of uncertain function. CDR3 length: 14 amino acids. The J segment lost 4 bases and the V segment lost 5 bases, leaving 8 bases of the junction unmatched. CDR3 nucleotide sequence: TGTGCCAGCAGTGGGGACAGCCCCCTATACGAGCAGTACTTC. Protein: CASSGDSPLYEQYF.

The chain uses TRBV6-5 and TRBJ2-1; no definite D call. Germline assignment: CDR1 MNHEY and CDR2 SVGAGI. V lost 2 bases, J lost 5 bases, and 4 bases lay in between. The CDR3 spans 12 residues. In DNA form, the CDR3 reads TGTGCCAGCAGTTACGGGGACAATGAGCAGTTCTTC. Its protein is CASSYGDNEQFF.

The chain recombines TRBV27 with TRBJ1-5; D unresolved. The CDR3 is 13 residues long. With 2 bases removed from V and 3 bases from J, the gap between germline ends came to 5 bases. The germline V gene has CDR1 MNHEY and CDR2 SMNVEV (reference sequence). The CDR3 reads CASSLVVNQPQHF. In nucleotides, the CDR3 is TGTGCCAGCAGTTTAGTGGTCAATCAGCCCCAGCATTTT.

This chain connects TRBV2 to TRBJ2-1; 7 nucleotides line up with TRBD2. Unmatched junction bases numbered 9, after V lost 9 bases and J lost 4 bases. From germline, CDR1 is SNHLY and CDR2 FYNNEI. CDR3 length equals 14 residues. The CDR3 DNA follows: TGTGCCAGAGCGGTGGGGCGGGGGTACAATGAGCAGTTCTTC. This sequence encodes CARAVGRGYNEQFF.

This chain links TRBV7-6 with TRBJ1-2; D is unclear. Trimming left V 3 bases short and J 12 bases short, with 8 bases between. This CDR3 has 10 amino acids. Germline V lookup: CDR1 SGHVS, CDR2 FNYEAQ. CDR3 sequence: CASSLRIHTF. In DNA, the CDR3 is TGTGCCAGCAGCTTGAGGATACACACCTTC.

This sequence joins TRBV7-9 and TRBJ2-1, with TRBD2 identical over 9 bases. Germline assignment: CDR1 SEHNR and CDR2 FQNEAQ (reference sequence). This CDR3 has 15 residues. V was clipped by 7 bases and J by 2 bases; unmatched bases: 6. CDR3 sequence (DNA): TGTGCCAGCATATTTAGCGGGGGCCCCTACAATGAGCAGTTCTTC. Translation: CASIFSGGPYNEQFF.

The chain is built from TRBV7-6 and TRBJ2-5; D not certain. The V and J ends lost 3 bases and 3 bases respectively, with 14 bases between them. CDR3 length equals 15 residues. CDR1 and CDR2 from the germline V gene are SGHVS and FNYEAQ. CDR3 loop: CASSFFAGHEETQYF. The CDR3, as DNA: TGTGCCAGCAGCTTCTTCGCAGGTCACGAAGAGACCCAGTACTTC.

The rearrangement links TRBV13 to TRBJ2-7; the D gene is possibly TRBD1 (6 bases). V was shortened by 5 bases and J by 4 bases, with 9 bases between the two germline ends. Germline V CDR1 and CDR2: PRHDT, FYEKMQ (reference sequence). CDR3 length equals 12 residues. CDR3 bases: TGTGCCAGCAGCCTCACAGGGTACGAGCAGTACTTC. Its translation is CASSLTGYEQYF.